This T cell receptor beta chain was identified in a study of CD8 T cells in Susac syndrome. RNA amounts of about 0.45 to 1 ug underwent reverse transcription with random hexamers. Each CDR3 protein is one row after TCRdb ran MiXCR on the immunoSEQ multiplex PCR reads. The profile shows 350,000 to 550,000 distinct CDR3 sequences, around 83% of them singletons. CD8+ and CD4+ T cells circulating in blood were sequenced for TCR beta. Purification of the CD8+ and CD4+ T cells relied on negative isolation, and TEMRA cells underwent FACS enrichment. The count of this clonotype is one. V lost 5 bases and J 5 bases, leaving 18 bases between the germline ends. Germline CDR1 is SGHAT and CDR2 is FQNNGV. The CDR3 is made up of 16 amino acids.

The rearrangement joins TRBV11-2 to TRBJ2-2, with a possible D match to TRBD1 (6 bases). This TCR derives from a human donor with multiple sclerosis. The sample consisted of CD8+ T cells from PBMCs. The DNA of the CDR3 is TGTGCCAGCAGCAGTCACAGGGTGGGGCGAACCGGGGAGCTGTTTTTT. Translated, it gives CASSSHRVGRTGELFF. The complete variable domain, with remaining parts taken from reference TRBV11-2 and TRBJ2-2, reads EAGVAQSPRYKIIEKRQSVAFWCNPISGHATLYWYQQILGQGPKLLIQFQNNGVVDDSQLPKDRFSAERLKGVDSTLKIQPAKLEDSAVYLCASSSHRVGRTGELFFGEGSRLTVL.